This TCR beta chain came from a study of cytomegalovirus exposure and HLA in healthy donors. The study's findings and limits: In an earlier analysis, most TCR beta V segments were productive about 87% or about 30% of the time.

The CDR3 covers 16 residues. Germline CDR1 and CDR2: SGHNT and YYREEE (reference sequence). J lost 3 bases, V lost 4 bases, and 10 bases had no gene match. Worth noting for this clone: What it binds is not known.

It was with 60 Vbeta and 13 Jbeta primers that the PCR ran. Data came from immunoSEQ multiplex PCR; TCRdb stores just in-frame clones and leaves some out. The sample lists 120,000 to 150,000 clones, more than 70% seen once, with under 2% in the top ten. The sequenced sample was PBMCs. The rearrangement links TRBV5-4 to TRBJ2-7; 10 bases agree with TRBD2. This receptor was taken from a woman aged 40-49 years in good health and CMV-seronegative. The CDR3 DNA follows: TGTGCCAGCAGCACAGGGGCTAGCGGGAGTGTCTACGAGCAGTACTTC. Encoded protein: CASSTGASGSVYEQYF.